This TCR beta chain was retrieved from a study of cytomegalovirus exposure and HLA in healthy donors. Turning to the study itself: Early released data had tens of millions of unique TCRs, all coming from HLA-typed donors. Findings of the study overall: A later analysis linked a missense variant in DCLRE1C to the trimming of TCR beta V and J genes. Reportedly, cytomegalovirus status was diagnosed with high sensitivity and specificity. The authors reported that TCR beta sequences could predict HLA-A and HLA-B alleles. These predictions were accurate for most subjects in the first cohort.

About this clone: Its antigen is as yet unknown.

This PCR relied on a set of 60 Vbeta primers and 13 Jbeta primers. Sequencing was performed with immunoSEQ multiplex PCR; in TCRdb, only in-frame clones are kept and a portion is missing. The sample includes approximately 110,000 clones, around 60% of them seen just once. Per germline, CDR1 SEHNR and CDR2 FQNEAQ (reference sequence). The V segment lost 5 bases and the J segment 3 bases; nucleotides outside the gene matches: 4. The CDR3 loop spans 15 amino acids. V gene TRBV7-9 combines with J gene TRBJ2-2; 9 bases align to TRBD1. The sequence came from a man aged 25-45 years in good health and CMV-seropositive. Sample: PBMCs. The CDR3 DNA is TGTGCCAGCAGCATCCGACAGGGGGACACCGGGGAGCTGTTTTTT. Its protein product is CASSIRQGDTGELFF.